Listed below are T cell receptor beta chains from one sample, sequenced in a study of cytomegalovirus exposure and HLA in healthy donors. The assay was immunoSEQ multiplex PCR, and TCRdb's table has in-frame clones only and misses some. The table shows around 170,000 clones, with around 78% occurring only once. The specimen was PBMCs. The receptors were sampled from a woman in her 50s in good health and CMV-seropositive. Both conserved end residues are part of each CDR3. The order of the fields is D gene, V gene, J gene, clone size, CDR3 DNA, CDR3 protein. The D gene is left open where the match is weak. Size is omitted from some rows. Given values are once, few, many or a class for expanded clones.

D gene: TRBD1; V gene: TRBV6-5; J gene: TRBJ1-1; clone size: -; CDR3 DNA: TGTGCCAGCACCGTACAGGGGGCGACTGAAGCTTTCTTT; CDR3 protein: CASTVQGATEAFF
D gene: -; V gene: TRBV5-4; J gene: TRBJ2-2; clone size: -; CDR3 DNA: TGTGCCAGCAGCTTGGGACAGTACACCGGGGAGCTGTTTTTT; CDR3 protein: CASSLGQYTGELFF
D gene: TRBD1; V gene: TRBV25-1; J gene: TRBJ1-5; clone size: -; CDR3 DNA: TGTGCCAGCCAACCCTTGGGCAGGGGGATTACGAGCAATCAGCCCCAGCATTTT; CDR3 protein: CASQPLGRGITSNQPQHF
D gene: -; V gene: TRBV6-5; J gene: TRBJ1-1; clone size: once; CDR3 DNA: TGTGCCAGCAGCATTACAGCGGCTAACACTGAAGCTTTCTTT; CDR3 protein: CASSITAANTEAFF
D gene: TRBD2; V gene: TRBV29-1; J gene: TRBJ2-1; clone size: -; CDR3 DNA: TGCAGCGTTTGGGGGGCTAGCGGGTCCCCGGGGGGCAATGAGCAGTTCTTC; CDR3 protein: CSVWGASGSPGGNEQFF
D gene: TRBD2; V gene: TRBV7-9; J gene: TRBJ2-2; clone size: -; CDR3 DNA: TGTGCCAGCAGCTTTCCGGATCCGGGGCGGGAGGGCCGTACCGGGGAGCTGTTTTTT; CDR3 protein: CASSFPDPGREGRTGELFF
D gene: -; V gene: TRBV7-2; J gene: TRBJ1-2; clone size: -; CDR3 DNA: TGTGCCAGCAGCTTTTCGGGGGTCAGATATGGCTACACCTTC; CDR3 protein: CASSFSGVRYGYTF
D gene: TRBD2; V gene: TRBV15; J gene: TRBJ2-1; clone size: -; CDR3 DNA: TGTGCCACCAGCAGAGAACTAGCGGAGTACAATGAGCAGTTCTTC; CDR3 protein: CATSRELAEYNEQFF
D gene: -; V gene: TRBV6-4; J gene: TRBJ1-4; clone size: once; CDR3 DNA: TGTGCCAGGGAGGGACCCCCGGCTAATGAAAAACTGTTTTTT; CDR3 protein: CAREGPPANEKLFF
D gene: TRBD1; V gene: TRBV19; J gene: TRBJ1-4; clone size: -; CDR3 DNA: TGTGCCAGTAGTACCCGGGACAGTGCTGCAACTAATGAAAAACTGTTTTTT; CDR3 protein: CASSTRDSAATNEKLFF
D gene: -; V gene: TRBV5-1; J gene: TRBJ1-1; clone size: -; CDR3 DNA: TGCGCCAGCAGCGAAGAAAGACAGGACCTGAACACTGAAGCTTTCTTT; CDR3 protein: CASSEERQDLNTEAFF
D gene: -; V gene: TRBV5-4; J gene: TRBJ1-1; clone size: -; CDR3 DNA: TGTGCCAGCAGCCCTACTGCCTCGAACACTGAAGCTTTCTTT; CDR3 protein: CASSPTASNTEAFF
D gene: -; V gene: TRBV10-1; J gene: TRBJ1-3; clone size: few; CDR3 DNA: TGCGCCAGCAGTGAAACCGGCTCTGGAAACACCATATATTTT; CDR3 protein: CASSETGSGNTIYF
D gene: TRBD2; V gene: TRBV5-5; J gene: TRBJ2-5; clone size: -; CDR3 DNA: TGTGCCAGCAGCTCCGGGACTAGCGGGGGGGCAGGGGGAGAGACCCAGTACTTC; CDR3 protein: CASSSGTSGGAGGETQYF
D gene: TRBD1; V gene: TRBV2; J gene: TRBJ1-1; clone size: once; CDR3 DNA: TGTGCCAGCAGTCCCACACCGTCAGGGGGGTGGACTGAAGCTTTCTTT; CDR3 protein: CASSPTPSGGWTEAFF
D gene: TRBD1; V gene: TRBV7-2; J gene: TRBJ1-5; clone size: few; CDR3 DNA: TGTGCCAGCAGCTTAATAGCAGGGGGCGGTCAGCCCCAGCATTTT; CDR3 protein: CASSLIAGGGQPQHF
D gene: TRBD1; V gene: TRBV10-3; J gene: TRBJ1-1; clone size: -; CDR3 DNA: TGTGCCAGTTCCGGGACAGGGTCTAGCACTGAAGCTTTCTTT; CDR3 protein: CASSGTGSSTEAFF
D gene: -; V gene: TRBV25-1; J gene: TRBJ2-2; clone size: -; CDR3 DNA: TGTGCCAGTTCCGATCCAAGGGGTACGGGGAACACCGGGGAGCTGTTTTTT; CDR3 protein: CASSDPRGTGNTGELFF
D gene: TRBD1; V gene: TRBV27; J gene: TRBJ2-2; clone size: -; CDR3 DNA: TGTGCCAGCAGCAGGGGGCCGACCGGGGAGCTGTTTTTT; CDR3 protein: CASSRGPTGELFF
D gene: TRBD1; V gene: TRBV29-1; J gene: TRBJ2-3; clone size: once; CDR3 DNA: TGCAGCGTTGGAAAACCGGGACAGGCCACAGATACGCAGTATTTT; CDR3 protein: CSVGKPGQATDTQYF
D gene: -; V gene: TRBV5-1; J gene: TRBJ2-7; clone size: -; CDR3 DNA: TGCGCCAGCAGCTTGCCAGGGTACTACGAGCAGTACTTC; CDR3 protein: CASSLPGYYEQYF
D gene: TRBD1; V gene: TRBV5-6; J gene: TRBJ2-1; clone size: -; CDR3 DNA: TGTGCCAGCAGCCCCGGGACAGGGGGTCGATCTTTCTACAATGAGCAGTTCTTC; CDR3 protein: CASSPGTGGRSFYNEQFF
D gene: TRBD1; V gene: TRBV7-9; J gene: TRBJ1-2; clone size: -; CDR3 DNA: TGTGCCAGCAGCTTAGGACAGGGTGCAGACTATGGCTACACCTTC; CDR3 protein: CASSLGQGADYGYTF
D gene: -; V gene: TRBV5-1; J gene: TRBJ1-6; clone size: once; CDR3 DNA: TGCGCCAGCAGCTCACAGGGCTCCGGTTATAATTCACCCCTCCACTTT; CDR3 protein: CASSSQGSGYNSPLHF
D gene: -; V gene: TRBV5-8; J gene: TRBJ1-2; clone size: -; CDR3 DNA: TGTGCCAGCAGCTTTGGGGGGAACTATGGCTACACCTTC; CDR3 protein: CASSFGGNYGYTF
D gene: TRBD2; V gene: TRBV18; J gene: TRBJ2-1; clone size: once; CDR3 DNA: TGTGCCAGCTCACCACTGCGGGGGGGCCTCAAGGAGGGGAATGAGCAGTTCTTC; CDR3 protein: CASSPLRGGLKEGNEQFF
D gene: TRBD2; V gene: TRBV7-3; J gene: TRBJ2-1; clone size: -; CDR3 DNA: TGTGCCAGCAGCGCCCCAGAAACTCGGGAGGTACAAAAGAGCTCCTACAATGAGCAGTTCTTC; CDR3 protein: CASSAPETREVQKSSYNEQFF
D gene: -; V gene: TRBV2; J gene: TRBJ2-7; clone size: -; CDR3 DNA: TGTGCCAGCCTCTCTAGCGCTCCCTACGAGCAGTACTTC; CDR3 protein: CASLSSAPYEQYF
D gene: -; V gene: TRBV7-2; J gene: TRBJ2-7; clone size: -; CDR3 DNA: TGTGCCAGCAGCCGAGGTTCAGGGGATCTCGAGCAGTACTTC; CDR3 protein: CASSRGSGDLEQYF
D gene: -; V gene: TRBV7-9; J gene: TRBJ1-1; clone size: -; CDR3 DNA: TGTGCCAGCAGCCCGGCGGGAAGCGGGGGTGAAGCTTTCTTT; CDR3 protein: CASSPAGSGGEAFF
D gene: TRBD2; V gene: TRBV18; J gene: TRBJ2-1; clone size: -; CDR3 DNA: TGTGCCAGCTCACCGACTAGCGGGAGTTTCGATGAGCAGTTCTTC; CDR3 protein: CASSPTSGSFDEQFF
D gene: -; V gene: TRBV5-1; J gene: TRBJ2-2; clone size: -; CDR3 DNA: TGCGCCAGCAGCCTCCGGACTACCACCGGGGAGCTGTTTTTT; CDR3 protein: CASSLRTTTGELFF
D gene: -; V gene: TRBV7-3; J gene: TRBJ2-1; clone size: -; CDR3 DNA: TGTGCCAGCAGCTTTTTACAAGGCGGTGAGCAGTTCTTC; CDR3 protein: CASSFLQGGEQFF
D gene: TRBD2; V gene: TRBV11-2; J gene: TRBJ2-5; clone size: -; CDR3 DNA: TGTGCCAGCAGTTCCGGGACTAGCTGGGAGACCCAGTACTTC; CDR3 protein: CASSSGTSWETQYF
D gene: -; V gene: TRBV28; J gene: TRBJ1-3; clone size: -; CDR3 DNA: TGTGCCAGCACGTTCGGGGGCTCTGGAAACACCATATATTTT; CDR3 protein: CASTFGGSGNTIYF
D gene: TRBD1; V gene: TRBV28; J gene: TRBJ2-4; clone size: -; CDR3 DNA: TGTGCCAGCTCTGACAGGGGGTGGAAAAACATTCAGTACTTC; CDR3 protein: CASSDRGWKNIQYF
D gene: TRBD1; V gene: TRBV28; J gene: TRBJ1-1; clone size: -; CDR3 DNA: TGTGCCAGCAGTCCAGGGGGCAAGGTCACTGAAGCTTTCTTT; CDR3 protein: CASSPGGKVTEAFF